The 6 T cell receptor beta chains below come from one sample, sequenced in a study of CD4 T cells in relation to SARS-CoV-2 and coronaviruses. Clones were sequenced by immunoSEQ multiplex PCR, and TCRdb holds only the in-frame ones, with some missing. The table records about 56,000 clones, 92% of them present only once. The sample consisted of naive CD4+ T cells from PBMCs. Subset in this sample: naive CD4+ T cells isolated by negative enrichment. All receptors derive from an adult with COVID-19.

The chain couples TRBV7-9 to TRBJ2-7, with TRBD2 matching over 12 bases. V lost 1 base and J lost 3; bases outside the gene matches: 4. This CDR3 spans 16 amino acids. From germline, CDR1 is SEHNR and CDR2 FQNEAQ (reference sequence). The CDR3 DNA reads as TGTGCCAGCAGCTTAGGGCTAGCGGGAGGGGGCTACGAGCAGTACTTC. The encoded protein is CASSLGLAGGGYEQYF.

The rearrangement joins TRBV30 to TRBJ1-3; D ambiguous. The CDR3 has 12 amino acids. Per the germline V gene, CDR1 is GTSNPN and CDR2 is SVGIG (reference sequence). V shed 2 bases and J shed 7 bases, with 9 bases lying between them. CDR3 nucleotide sequence: TGTGCCTGGAGTTCCGTGGAGAACACCATATATTTT. The encoded protein is CAWSSVENTIYF.

The chain joins TRBV11-2 to TRBJ2-1, with no clear D. Germline loops: CDR1 SGHAT, CDR2 FQNNGV. This CDR3 has 14 residues. The V end was cut by 0 bases, the J end by 6 bases, with 9 bases between. CDR3 residues: CASSLERRVNEQFF. The CDR3 DNA reads TGTGCCAGCAGCTTAGAACGACGGGTCAATGAGCAGTTCTTC.

This chain connects TRBV28 to TRBJ2-6; D gene ambiguous. V lost 8 bases and J lost 0, with 11 bases in between. This CDR3 region has 15 residues. Germline CDR1 is MDHEN and CDR2 is SYDVKM. CDR3 loop: CASLNTGSGANVLTF. The CDR3 coding sequence is TGTGCCAGCCTAAATACCGGCTCTGGGGCCAACGTCCTGACTTTC.

The chain uses TRBV28 and TRBJ1-2; TRBD1 aligns across 7 bases. Germline lookup yields CDR1 MDHEN and CDR2 SYDVKM. The CDR3 loop spans 13 amino acids. V dropped 6 bases and J dropped 2; count of bases not matched to a gene: 3. The DNA for the CDR3 is TGTGCCAGCAGCTGGGGACAGAACTATGGCTACACCTTC. Protein sequence: CASSWGQNYGYTF.

V gene TRBV28 combines with J gene TRBJ2-1; D not resolved. Looked up from germline, CDR1 is MDHEN and CDR2 is SYDVKM. V lost 7 bases and J 6 bases, leaving 7 bases between the germline ends. CDR3 size: 11 residues. The CDR3 region has the DNA TGTGCCAGCATAGGCGGCAATGAGCAGTTCTTC. Protein product: CASIGGNEQFF.